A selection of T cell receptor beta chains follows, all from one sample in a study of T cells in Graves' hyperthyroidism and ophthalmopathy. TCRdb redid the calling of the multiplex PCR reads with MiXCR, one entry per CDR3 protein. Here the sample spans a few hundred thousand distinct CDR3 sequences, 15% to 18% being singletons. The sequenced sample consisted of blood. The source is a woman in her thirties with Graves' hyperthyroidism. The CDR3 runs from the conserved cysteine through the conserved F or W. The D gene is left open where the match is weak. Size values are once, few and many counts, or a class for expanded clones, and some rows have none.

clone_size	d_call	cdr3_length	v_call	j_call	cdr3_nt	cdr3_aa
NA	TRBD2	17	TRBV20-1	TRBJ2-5	TGCAGTGCTCCCGGTTTAGCGGGAGGAAAGGTCGGAGAGACCCAGTACTTC	CSAPGLAGGKVGETQYF
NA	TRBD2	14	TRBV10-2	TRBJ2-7	TGCGCCAGCAGTCTAGCGGGAGGGCACGGCGAGCAGTACTTC	CASSLAGGHGEQYF
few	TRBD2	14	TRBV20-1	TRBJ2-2	TGCAGTGCCCGGACTAGCGGGGGCACCGGGGAGCTGTTTTTT	CSARTSGGTGELFF
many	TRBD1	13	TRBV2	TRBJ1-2	TGTGCCAGCAGGACAACAGGGGCCTCTGGCTACACCTTC	CASRTTGASGYTF
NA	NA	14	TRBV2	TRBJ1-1	TGTGCCAGCAGTGAAGGTCGGGAGAACACTGAAGCTTTCTTT	CASSEGRENTEAFF
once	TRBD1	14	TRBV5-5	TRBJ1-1	TGTGCCAGCAGCCCTCGGGACAGCTACACTGAAGCTTTCTTT	CASSPRDSYTEAFF
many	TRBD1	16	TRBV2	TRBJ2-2	TGTGCCAGCAGTGGGGATCGGGACAGGGGCACCGGGGAGCTGTTTTTT	CASSGDRDRGTGELFF
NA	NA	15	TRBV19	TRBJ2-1	TGTGCCAGTACCCCGGGGCTAGGACTCTACAATGAGCAGTTCTTC	CASTPGLGLYNEQFF
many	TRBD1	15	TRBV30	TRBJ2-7	TGTGCCTGGAGTGACCGGGACAGGGCGTTCGTCGAGCAGTACTTC	CAWSDRDRAFVEQYF
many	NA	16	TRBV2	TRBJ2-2	TGTGCCAGCACCGCGGACCAGGGACTTCCCACCGGGGAGCTGTTTTTT	CASTADQGLPTGELFF
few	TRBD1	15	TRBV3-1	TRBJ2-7	TGTGCCAGCAGCCAGACCGGGACAGGGGCTATCGAGCAGTACTTC	CASSQTGTGAIEQYF
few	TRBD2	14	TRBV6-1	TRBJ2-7	TGTGCCAGCAGGGAGCGGGATAGCTCCTACGAGCAGTACTTC	CASRERDSSYEQYF
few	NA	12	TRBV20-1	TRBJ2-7	TGCAGCTGTCGCATCTTTAACGCCGAGCAGTACTTC	CSCRIFNAEQYF
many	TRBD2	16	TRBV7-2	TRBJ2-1	TGTGCCAGCAGCCCCTGGGCGGGAGGGCCAAAAAATGAGCAGTTCTTC	CASSPWAGGPKNEQFF
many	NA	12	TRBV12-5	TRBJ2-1	TGTGCTAGTGGTCGCGTGGGTGGTGAGCAGTTCTTC	CASGRVGGEQFF
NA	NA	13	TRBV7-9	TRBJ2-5	TGTGCCAGCAGCTTAGTCCCGGAAGAGACCCAGTACTTC	CASSLVPEETQYF
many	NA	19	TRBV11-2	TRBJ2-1	TGTGCCAGCAGTCGCCCGGCCGGCCTACTAGGGCAGAACTACAATGAGCAGTTCTTC	CASSRPAGLLGQNYNEQFF
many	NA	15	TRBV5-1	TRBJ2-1	TGCGCCAGCAGCTGGGCCGGAAGCTCCTACAATGAGCAGTTCTTC	CASSWAGSSYNEQFF
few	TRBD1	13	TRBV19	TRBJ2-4	TGTGCCACCCAGGGACAGGAGGAAAACATTCAGTACTTC	CATQGQEENIQYF
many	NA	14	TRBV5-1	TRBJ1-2	TGCGCCAGCAGCTTGGCGACAGTCACGTATGGCTACACCTTC	CASSLATVTYGYTF
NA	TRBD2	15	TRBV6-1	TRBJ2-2	TGTGCCAGCACGATGAGGGAGGGCCGTGGCGGGGAGCTGTTTTTT	CASTMREGRGGELFF
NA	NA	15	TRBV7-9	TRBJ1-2	TGTGCCAGCAGCTTACTGGACTCCGAGGGCTATGGCTACACCTTC	CASSLLDSEGYGYTF
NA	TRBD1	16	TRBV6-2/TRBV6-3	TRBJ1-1	TGTGCCAGCAGTTACACAAGACAGGGGTTGGTCACTGAAGCTTTCTTT	CASSYTRQGLVTEAFF
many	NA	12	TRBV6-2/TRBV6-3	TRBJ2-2	TGTGCCAGCAGTTACAGGACCGGGGAGCTGTTTTTT	CASSYRTGELFF
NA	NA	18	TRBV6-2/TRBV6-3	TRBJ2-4	TGTGCCAGCAGTTACTCGAGGGCCAGCTTTATTCAGAGGGACATTCAGTACTTC	CASSYSRASFIQRDIQYF
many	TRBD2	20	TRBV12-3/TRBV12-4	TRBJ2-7	TGTGCCAGCAGTACTTCTACGGGGCCTAGCGGGAGCGTAGGGACCTACGAGCAGTACTTC	CASSTSTGPSGSVGTYEQYF
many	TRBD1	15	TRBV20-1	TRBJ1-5	TGCAGTGCTACGACAGGGGGCGCGGGCAATCAGCCCCAGCATTTT	CSATTGGAGNQPQHF
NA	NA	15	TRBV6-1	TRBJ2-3	TGTGCCAGCAGTTTTGAGGGAGATGGCACAGATACGCAGTATTTT	CASSFEGDGTDTQYF
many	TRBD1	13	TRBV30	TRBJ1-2	TGTGCCGGGACGGAAGACAGGGTCTATGGCTACACCTTC	CAGTEDRVYGYTF
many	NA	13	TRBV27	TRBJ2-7	TGTGCCAGCAGTTTGGTAGGGAGTGAAGAGCAGTACTTC	CASSLVGSEEQYF